These T cell receptor beta chains were read from a single sample in a study of beta chain features in type 1 diabetes. Produced via immunoSEQ multiplex PCR; TCRdb's table is partial and in-frame only. The sample lists a few hundred thousand clones; roughly 12% were seen once. Sequences were obtained from naive CD4+ T cells from blood. Every receptor here comes from a woman aged 18-30 years with type 1 diabetes. CDR3s include the opening cysteine and the closing phenylalanine or tryptophan. Each record gives: clone size, V gene, D gene, J gene, CDR3 protein, CDR3 DNA. A D gene is named only where the DNA matches it firmly. Clone size appears in some rows only: once, few, many, or a class for an expanded clone.

abundance: once
v_gene: TRBV7-9
d_gene: TRBD2
j_gene: TRBJ2-1
CDR3aa: CASSLGTSGGRDEQFF
CDR3nt: TGTGCCAGCAGCTTAGGGACTAGCGGGGGTCGCGATGAGCAGTTCTTC

abundance: -
v_gene: TRBV30
d_gene: TRBD2
j_gene: TRBJ2-1
CDR3aa: CAWTSPEGVVAGGLAGNEQFF
CDR3nt: TGTGCCTGGACCTCCCCCGAGGGAGTGGTAGCGGGAGGCCTAGCAGGGAATGAGCAGTTCTTC

abundance: few
v_gene: TRBV30
d_gene: -
j_gene: TRBJ2-1
CDR3aa: CAWIPQYNEQFF
CDR3nt: TGTGCCTGGATCCCCCAATACAATGAGCAGTTCTTC

abundance: few
v_gene: TRBV4-3
d_gene: -
j_gene: TRBJ1-1
CDR3aa: CASSQDTNTEAFF
CDR3nt: TGCGCCAGCAGCCAAGATACTAACACTGAAGCTTTCTTT

abundance: few
v_gene: TRBV29-1
d_gene: TRBD1
j_gene: TRBJ2-3
CDR3aa: CSVVRGQDTQYF
CDR3nt: TGCAGCGTTGTTAGGGGGCAAGATACGCAGTATTTT

abundance: -
v_gene: TRBV7-3
d_gene: TRBD2
j_gene: TRBJ2-1
CDR3aa: CASSPRTSGSSYNEQFF
CDR3nt: TGTGCCAGCAGCCCCCGGACTAGCGGGAGCTCCTACAATGAGCAGTTCTTC

abundance: -
v_gene: TRBV28
d_gene: -
j_gene: TRBJ2-7
CDR3aa: CASSFLGAGDLCEQYF
CDR3nt: TGTGCCAGCAGTTTTCTAGGGGCAGGGGATCTCTGCGAGCAGTACTTC

abundance: -
v_gene: TRBV10-3
d_gene: -
j_gene: TRBJ2-1
CDR3aa: CAITPEARSHEQFF
CDR3nt: TGTGCCATAACCCCGGAGGCCCGGTCTCATGAGCAGTTCTTC

abundance: -
v_gene: TRBV10-3
d_gene: -
j_gene: TRBJ1-6
CDR3aa: CAISERGTTPLHF
CDR3nt: TGTGCCATCAGTGAACGGGGAACGACACCCCTCCACTTT

abundance: few
v_gene: TRBV29-1
d_gene: -
j_gene: TRBJ1-2
CDR3aa: CSVLTEYGYTF
CDR3nt: TGCAGCGTTCTTACAGAATATGGCTACACCTTC

abundance: few
v_gene: TRBV4-1
d_gene: -
j_gene: TRBJ1-4
CDR3aa: CASSQDQLGAYEKLFF
CDR3nt: TGCGCCAGCAGCCAAGATCAACTGGGGGCGTATGAAAAACTGTTTTTT

abundance: -
v_gene: TRBV6-6
d_gene: TRBD1
j_gene: TRBJ1-1
CDR3aa: CASQDRGLNTEAFF
CDR3nt: TGTGCCAGCCAGGACAGGGGATTGAACACTGAAGCTTTCTTT

abundance: few
v_gene: TRBV11-2
d_gene: -
j_gene: TRBJ2-2
CDR3aa: CASSLDHSGELFF
CDR3nt: TGTGCCAGCAGCTTAGATCACTCCGGGGAGCTGTTTTTT

abundance: -
v_gene: TRBV4-3
d_gene: -
j_gene: TRBJ2-7
CDR3aa: CASSQVSSGEQYF
CDR3nt: TGCGCCAGCAGCCAAGTATCTTCGGGGGAGCAGTACTTC

abundance: -
v_gene: TRBV10-3
d_gene: TRBD2
j_gene: TRBJ2-7
CDR3aa: CAIKAGGPSEQYF
CDR3nt: TGTGCCATCAAAGCGGGAGGGCCCTCCGAGCAGTACTTC

abundance: -
v_gene: TRBV7-2
d_gene: TRBD2
j_gene: TRBJ2-5
CDR3aa: CASSLRTSGGQKTQYF
CDR3nt: TGTGCCAGCAGCCTACGGACTAGCGGGGGCCAGAAGACCCAGTACTTC

abundance: -
v_gene: TRBV7-9
d_gene: -
j_gene: TRBJ1-1
CDR3aa: CASSFLETEAFF
CDR3nt: TGTGCCAGCAGCTTCTTGGAGACTGAAGCTTTCTTT

abundance: few
v_gene: TRBV4-3
d_gene: TRBD2
j_gene: TRBJ2-1
CDR3aa: CASSQDSREREAHNEQFF
CDR3nt: TGCGCCAGCAGCCAAGATTCTCGTGAGCGGGAGGCGCACAATGAGCAGTTCTTC

abundance: few
v_gene: TRBV27
d_gene: TRBD2
j_gene: TRBJ2-7
CDR3aa: CASSAGAPYEQYF
CDR3nt: TGTGCCAGCAGTGCGGGAGCGCCCTACGAGCAGTACTTC

abundance: -
v_gene: TRBV4-3
d_gene: -
j_gene: TRBJ2-7
CDR3aa: CASSQEPSVDEQYF
CDR3nt: TGCGCCAGCAGCCAAGAACCCAGCGTCGACGAGCAGTACTTC

abundance: -
v_gene: TRBV9
d_gene: TRBD2
j_gene: TRBJ2-3
CDR3aa: CASSVGGGAGGSTDTQYF
CDR3nt: TGTGCCAGCAGCGTTGGGGGCGGAGCGGGAGGAAGCACAGATACGCAGTATTTT

abundance: few
v_gene: TRBV5-6
d_gene: TRBD1
j_gene: TRBJ2-7
CDR3aa: CASSLVGTGGDEQYF
CDR3nt: TGTGCCAGCAGCTTGGTTGGGACAGGGGGCGACGAGCAGTACTTC

abundance: -
v_gene: TRBV5-4
d_gene: TRBD2
j_gene: TRBJ2-3
CDR3aa: CASSSPTSGSTDTQYF
CDR3nt: TGTGCCAGCAGCTCCCCGACTAGCGGGAGCACAGATACGCAGTATTTT

abundance: few
v_gene: TRBV7-3
d_gene: -
j_gene: TRBJ2-5
CDR3aa: CASSPAQGYQETQYF
CDR3nt: TGTGCCAGCAGCCCTGCTCAGGGGTACCAAGAGACCCAGTACTTC

abundance: -
v_gene: TRBV19
d_gene: -
j_gene: TRBJ2-7
CDR3aa: CASRDLSLIGSYEQYF
CDR3nt: TGTGCCAGTCGGGACTTATCTCTAATCGGCTCCTACGAGCAGTACTTC

abundance: few
v_gene: TRBV5-1
d_gene: TRBD1
j_gene: TRBJ2-7
CDR3aa: CASSRGTGNDEQYF
CDR3nt: TGCGCCAGCAGCCGCGGGACAGGGAACGACGAGCAGTACTTC

abundance: -
v_gene: TRBV7-9
d_gene: TRBD1
j_gene: TRBJ1-3
CDR3aa: CASSFTGAGNTIYF
CDR3nt: TGTGCCAGCAGCTTCACAGGGGCTGGAAACACCATATATTTT

abundance: -
v_gene: TRBV19
d_gene: TRBD1
j_gene: TRBJ1-1
CDR3aa: CASRRQTGTGSPEAFF
CDR3nt: TGTGCCAGTAGGCGACAGACCGGGACAGGATCCCCTGAAGCTTTCTTT

abundance: -
v_gene: TRBV20-1
d_gene: -
j_gene: TRBJ2-7
CDR3aa: CSASSPREQYF
CDR3nt: TGCAGTGCTAGTAGCCCTCGGGAGCAGTACTTC

abundance: few
v_gene: TRBV18
d_gene: -
j_gene: TRBJ2-3
CDR3aa: CASSPAAAVPTDTQYF
CDR3nt: TGTGCCAGCTCACCCGCAGCGGCAGTTCCCACAGATACGCAGTATTTT

abundance: -
v_gene: TRBV7-9
d_gene: -
j_gene: TRBJ2-3
CDR3aa: CASSGSADTQYF
CDR3nt: TGTGCCAGCAGTGGTAGCGCCGATACGCAGTATTTT

abundance: few
v_gene: TRBV12-5
d_gene: -
j_gene: TRBJ1-2
CDR3aa: CASGLLPSDRLDGYTF
CDR3nt: TGTGCTAGTGGTTTGCTCCCCTCGGACAGATTGGATGGCTACACCTTC

abundance: few
v_gene: TRBV10-3
d_gene: -
j_gene: TRBJ2-5
CDR3aa: CAISYQEETQYF
CDR3nt: TGTGCCATCAGTTACCAGGAAGAGACCCAGTACTTC

abundance: few
v_gene: TRBV7-9
d_gene: -
j_gene: TRBJ2-3
CDR3aa: CASSLVRGRGDTQYF
CDR3nt: TGTGCCAGCAGCTTAGTCAGGGGCCGGGGAGATACGCAGTATTTT

abundance: few
v_gene: TRBV7-2
d_gene: TRBD2
j_gene: TRBJ2-5
CDR3aa: CASSGGGLKETQYF
CDR3nt: TGTGCCAGCAGCGGGGGGGGGTTAAAAGAGACCCAGTACTTC

abundance: -
v_gene: TRBV4-3
d_gene: TRBD1
j_gene: TRBJ1-1
CDR3aa: CASSPSDRDTEAFF
CDR3nt: TGCGCCAGCAGCCCTTCGGACAGGGATACTGAAGCTTTCTTT

abundance: -
v_gene: TRBV18
d_gene: TRBD2
j_gene: TRBJ2-7
CDR3aa: CASSPPSPSGYEQYF
CDR3nt: TGTGCCAGCTCACCACCGTCACCTAGCGGATACGAGCAGTACTTC

abundance: few
v_gene: TRBV18
d_gene: -
j_gene: TRBJ2-7
CDR3aa: CASSPPAGTYEQYF
CDR3nt: TGTGCCAGCTCACCACCGGCAGGGACCTACGAGCAGTACTTC

abundance: -
v_gene: TRBV28
d_gene: TRBD2
j_gene: TRBJ2-7
CDR3aa: CASSFSGTSGDEQYF
CDR3nt: TGTGCCAGCAGTTTCTCTGGGACTAGCGGGGACGAGCAGTACTTC

abundance: -
v_gene: TRBV29-1
d_gene: TRBD1
j_gene: TRBJ1-1
CDR3aa: CSVSGGTEAFF
CDR3nt: TGCAGCGTTTCAGGGGGCACTGAAGCTTTCTTT

abundance: few
v_gene: TRBV6-5
d_gene: -
j_gene: TRBJ1-1
CDR3aa: CASSFLRGTEAFF
CDR3nt: TGTGCCAGCAGCTTCCTACGTGGCACTGAAGCTTTCTTT

abundance: few
v_gene: TRBV4-2
d_gene: TRBD2
j_gene: TRBJ2-7
CDR3aa: CASSQEVVTSGSRRSYEQYF
CDR3nt: TGTGCCAGCAGCCAAGAGGTCGTCACTAGCGGGAGTCGGCGCTCCTACGAGCAGTACTTC

abundance: few
v_gene: TRBV4-2
d_gene: -
j_gene: TRBJ2-5
CDR3aa: CASSQESRKAETQYF
CDR3nt: TGTGCCAGCAGCCAAGAGTCTAGGAAAGCAGAGACCCAGTACTTC

abundance: -
v_gene: TRBV13
d_gene: -
j_gene: TRBJ2-5
CDR3aa: CASSLVVGGTQYF
CDR3nt: TGTGCCAGCAGCTTAGTGGTTGGCGGGACCCAGTACTTC

abundance: -
v_gene: TRBV4-1
d_gene: -
j_gene: TRBJ2-2
CDR3aa: CASSQTLRELFF
CDR3nt: TGCGCCAGCAGCCAAACTCTCCGGGAGCTGTTTTTT

abundance: -
v_gene: TRBV28
d_gene: TRBD1
j_gene: TRBJ2-6
CDR3aa: CASITGGVPAGANVLTF
CDR3nt: TGTGCCAGCATCACAGGGGGCGTTCCCGCTGGGGCCAACGTCCTGACTTTC

abundance: -
v_gene: TRBV25-1
d_gene: -
j_gene: TRBJ2-1
CDR3aa: CASSETFTGYNEQFF
CDR3nt: TGTGCCAGCAGTGAAACTTTCACAGGGTACAATGAGCAGTTCTTC

abundance: few
v_gene: TRBV5-1
d_gene: TRBD2
j_gene: TRBJ2-7
CDR3aa: CASSTVASGREEQYF
CDR3nt: TGCGCCAGCAGTACAGTTGCGAGCGGGAGGGAGGAGCAGTACTTC

abundance: -
v_gene: TRBV28
d_gene: -
j_gene: TRBJ1-2
CDR3aa: CASSLGGVYGYTF
CDR3nt: TGTGCCAGCAGTTTGGGAGGGGTTTACGGCTACACCTTC

abundance: -
v_gene: TRBV18
d_gene: -
j_gene: TRBJ1-1
CDR3aa: CASSPGGRAPEAFF
CDR3nt: TGTGCCAGCTCGCCCGGCGGCAGGGCCCCTGAAGCTTTCTTT

abundance: -
v_gene: TRBV7-2
d_gene: TRBD2
j_gene: TRBJ2-3
CDR3aa: CASSLVAGLETQYF
CDR3nt: TGTGCCAGCAGCTTAGTGGCGGGACTAGAGACGCAGTATTTT

abundance: few
v_gene: TRBV30
d_gene: TRBD2
j_gene: TRBJ2-7
CDR3aa: CAWSVGLAAGEQYF
CDR3nt: TGTGCCTGGAGTGTGGGGCTAGCGGCTGGCGAGCAGTACTTC

abundance: -
v_gene: TRBV23-1
d_gene: TRBD1
j_gene: TRBJ2-2
CDR3aa: CASSQSPPDRVWNTGELFF
CDR3nt: TGCGCCAGCAGTCAATCCCCACCTGACAGGGTGTGGAACACCGGGGAGCTGTTTTTT

abundance: few
v_gene: TRBV4-3
d_gene: -
j_gene: TRBJ1-5
CDR3aa: CASSQVASQNQPQHF
CDR3nt: TGCGCCAGCAGCCAAGTAGCCAGCCAAAATCAGCCCCAGCATTTT

abundance: -
v_gene: TRBV9
d_gene: TRBD2
j_gene: TRBJ2-1
CDR3aa: CASSSQGTSGGSSYNEQFF
CDR3nt: TGTGCCAGCAGCTCACAGGGGACTAGCGGAGGGAGCTCCTACAATGAGCAGTTCTTC

abundance: -
v_gene: TRBV11-3
d_gene: TRBD2
j_gene: TRBJ2-3
CDR3aa: CASSLVGGLAGRDTQYF
CDR3nt: TGTGCCAGCAGCTTAGTCGGAGGTCTAGCGGGGCGAGATACGCAGTATTTT

abundance: few
v_gene: TRBV15
d_gene: -
j_gene: TRBJ2-7
CDR3aa: CATSRDTRLVYF
CDR3nt: TGTGCCACCAGCAGAGATACGCGTCTCGTGTACTTC

abundance: -
v_gene: TRBV21-1
d_gene: -
j_gene: TRBJ2-1
CDR3aa: CASSFSSSNEQFF
CDR3nt: TGTGCCAGCAGCTTCTCGTCTAGCAATGAGCAGTTCTTC